A selection of T cell receptor beta chains follows, all from one sample in a study of T-cell memory formation after mild COVID-19. Using its own MiXCR run on the 5' RACE reads, TCRdb lists one record per CDR3 protein. The table includes about 470,000 distinct CDR3 sequences, 15% to 20% detected once. Sequencing used PBMCs or a T cell subset sorted from them (not recorded which). These receptors originate from an adult woman who had mild COVID-19 (a few samples of this study predate the infection). Cell type and time point are not known. Both conserved end residues are part of each CDR3. D genes are given only for firm matches. A clone size is listed for some rows: how often the clone was seen (once, few, many), or a class if it is expanded.

CDR3 DNA	CDR3 protein	V gene	J gene	clone size	D gene
TGTGCCAGCAGCGACAGGGGTCCCGGGGAGCTGTTTTTT	CASSDRGPGELFF	TRBV9	TRBJ2-2	many	TRBD1
TGCAGTGCCGTGACCGGGACCGATCTTTTCTATGGCTACACCTTC	CSAVTGTDLFYGYTF	TRBV20-1	TRBJ1-2	NA	NA
TGTGCCACCAGCAGATCCGTCAATGAGCAGTTCTTC	CATSRSVNEQFF	TRBV15	TRBJ2-1	many	NA
TGTGCCACCAGCAGCCGGGACAGGGGGCATGAGACCCAGTACTTC	CATSSRDRGHETQYF	TRBV15	TRBJ2-5	few	TRBD1
TGTGCCACCAGTCGAGGGAGGCTTTACAATGAGCAGTTCTTC	CATSRGRLYNEQFF	TRBV24-1	TRBJ2-1	many	NA
TGTGCCAGCAGCCAAGATGGGGACCGGAGTTCCCAGTTCTTC	CASSQDGDRSSQFF	TRBV4-2	TRBJ2-1	NA	NA
TGTGCCAGCAGTTTAGGGGACGCTCCCCCGGCCCACGAGCAGTACTTC	CASSLGDAPPAHEQYF	TRBV12-3/TRBV12-4	TRBJ2-7	NA	NA
TGTGCCAGCAGCTTAGGACGTAGCTCCTACAATGAGCAGTTCTTC	CASSLGRSSYNEQFF	TRBV27	TRBJ2-1	many	NA
TGTGCCAGCAGCCCACTAGCGGGGGAGCAGTTCTTC	CASSPLAGEQFF	TRBV12-3/TRBV12-4	TRBJ2-1	NA	TRBD2
TGCGCCAGCAGCTTGGGATTTGGACCGGGAGGAACCGGGGAGCTGTTTTTT	CASSLGFGPGGTGELFF	TRBV5-1	TRBJ2-2	NA	TRBD2